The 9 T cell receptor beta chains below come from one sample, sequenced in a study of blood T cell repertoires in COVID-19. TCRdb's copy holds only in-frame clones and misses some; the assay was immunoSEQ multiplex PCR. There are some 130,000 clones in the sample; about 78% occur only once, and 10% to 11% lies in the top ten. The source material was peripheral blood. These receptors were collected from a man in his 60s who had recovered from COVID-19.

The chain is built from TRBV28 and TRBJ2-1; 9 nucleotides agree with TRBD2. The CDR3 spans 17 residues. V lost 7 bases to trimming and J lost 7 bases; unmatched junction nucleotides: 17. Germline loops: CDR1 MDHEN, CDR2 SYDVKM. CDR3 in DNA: TGTGCCAGCACCACCACCTTTAGCGGGAGTTTTCGGAATGAGCAGTTCTTC. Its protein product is CASTTTFSGSFRNEQFF.

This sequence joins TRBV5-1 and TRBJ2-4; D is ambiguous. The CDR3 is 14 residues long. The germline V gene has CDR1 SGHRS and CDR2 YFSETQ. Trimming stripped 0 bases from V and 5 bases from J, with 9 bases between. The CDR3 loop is CASSLGASENIQYF. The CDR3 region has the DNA TGCGCCAGCAGCTTGGGGGCTTCGGAAAACATTCAGTACTTC.

The CDR3 here is CAIYRGDTGELFF. Here the CDR3 DNA reads TGTGCCATATACAGGGGGGACACCGGGGAGCTGTTTTTT. V gene TRBV11-2 combines with J gene TRBJ2-2; TRBD1 aligns across 8 bases. V lost 10 bases and J lost 3; bases outside the gene matches: 4. Germline V CDR1 and CDR2: SGHAT, FQNNGV. The CDR3 has 13 amino acids.

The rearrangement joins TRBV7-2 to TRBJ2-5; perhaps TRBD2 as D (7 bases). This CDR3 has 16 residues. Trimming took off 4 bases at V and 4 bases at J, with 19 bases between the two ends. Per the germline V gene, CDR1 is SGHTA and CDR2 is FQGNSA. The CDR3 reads CASSSQGRGQGETQYF. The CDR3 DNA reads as TGTGCCAGCAGCTCTCAGGGGCGGGGGCAGGGAGAGACCCAGTACTTC. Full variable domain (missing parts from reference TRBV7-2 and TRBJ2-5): GAGVSQSPSNKVTEKGKDVELRCDPISGHTALYWYRQSLGQGLEFLIYFQGNSAPDKSGLPSDRFSAERTGGSVSTLTIQRTQQEDSAVYLCASSSQGRGQGETQYFGPGTRLLVL.

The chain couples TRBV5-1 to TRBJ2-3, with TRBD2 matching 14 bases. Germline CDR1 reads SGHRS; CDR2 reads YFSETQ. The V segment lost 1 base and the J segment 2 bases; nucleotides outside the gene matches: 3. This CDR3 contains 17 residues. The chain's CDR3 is CASSLRLAGGPTDTQYF. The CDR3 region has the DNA TGCGCCAGCAGCTTGAGACTAGCGGGGGGGCCCACAGATACGCAGTATTTT.

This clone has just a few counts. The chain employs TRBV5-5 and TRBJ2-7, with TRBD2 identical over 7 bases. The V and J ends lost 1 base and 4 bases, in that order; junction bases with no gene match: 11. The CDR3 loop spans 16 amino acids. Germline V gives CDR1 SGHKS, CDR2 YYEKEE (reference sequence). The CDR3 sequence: CASSLTGGQGIYEQYF. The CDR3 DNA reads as TGTGCCAGCAGCTTGACGGGAGGTCAGGGAATTTACGAGCAGTACTTC.

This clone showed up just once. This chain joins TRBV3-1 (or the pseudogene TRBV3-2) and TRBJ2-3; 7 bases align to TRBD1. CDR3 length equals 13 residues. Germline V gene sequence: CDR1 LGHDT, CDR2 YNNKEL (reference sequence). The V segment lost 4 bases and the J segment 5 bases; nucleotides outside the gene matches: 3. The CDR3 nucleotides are TGTGCCAGCAGCCCGAGGGGGCAAGATACGCAGTATTTT. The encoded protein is CASSPRGQDTQYF.

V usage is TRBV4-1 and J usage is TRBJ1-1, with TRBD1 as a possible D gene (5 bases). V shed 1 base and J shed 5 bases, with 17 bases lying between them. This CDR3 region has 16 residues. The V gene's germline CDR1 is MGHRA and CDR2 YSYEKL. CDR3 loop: CASSQVASSGGTEAFF. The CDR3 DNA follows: TGCGCCAGCAGCCAAGTCGCAAGTTCCGGGGGAACTGAAGCTTTCTTT.

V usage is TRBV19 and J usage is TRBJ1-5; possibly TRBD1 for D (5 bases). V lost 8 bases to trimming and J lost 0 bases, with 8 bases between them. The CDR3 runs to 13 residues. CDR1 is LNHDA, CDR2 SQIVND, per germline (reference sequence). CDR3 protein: CASRQGSNQPQHF. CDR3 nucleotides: TGTGCCAGTCGGCAGGGTAGCAATCAGCCCCAGCATTTT.